A selection of T cell receptor beta chains follows, all from one sample in a study of T cells in Graves' hyperthyroidism and ophthalmopathy. TCRdb itself ran the multiplex PCR reads through MiXCR, one entry per CDR3 protein. The sample lists around 240,000 distinct CDR3 sequences, roughly 15% occurring once. The sequenced sample was blood. These receptors all stem from a woman between 18 and 30 years old with Graves' ophthalmopathy. Each CDR3 is given with its conserved first and last residue. A D gene is named only where the DNA matches it firmly. A clone size is listed for some rows: how often the clone was seen (once, few, many), or a class if it is expanded.

clone_size d_call j_call v_call cdr3_aa cdr3_nt
many TRBD1 TRBJ1-1 TRBV27 CASKQGTEAFF TGTGCCAGTAAACAGGGGACTGAAGCTTTCTTT
few TRBD2 TRBJ2-4 TRBV6-5 CASSYGSGAKNIQYF TGTGCCAGCAGTTACGGAAGCGGGGCTAAAAACATTCAGTACTTC
NA NA TRBJ1-2 TRBV20-1 CSDAGSGYTF TGCAGTGATGCAGGGAGTGGCTACACCTTC
many NA TRBJ2-7 TRBV2 CASRRSDSGSSYEQYF TGTGCCAGCAGAAGGTCAGACTCCGGGAGCTCCTACGAGCAGTACTTC
NA NA TRBJ1-1 TRBV11-2 CASSLVGGPNTEAFF TGTGCCAGCAGCTTAGTTGGGGGCCCGAACACTGAAGCTTTCTTT
many TRBD2 TRBJ2-6 TRBV2 CASSEEIRGVIGANVLTF TGTGCCAGCAGTGAAGAGATCCGGGGGGTTATTGGGGCCAACGTCCTGACTTTC
NA TRBD1 TRBJ1-3 TRBV4-1 CASSPGGRGAGNTIYF TGCGCCAGCAGTCCAGGGGGCCGTGGGGCTGGAAACACCATATATTTT
many NA TRBJ2-2 TRBV6-1 CASKAIGELFF TGTGCCAGCAAGGCGATCGGGGAGCTGTTTTTT
few TRBD2 TRBJ2-7 TRBV20-1 CSAHTRTSGDYEQYF TGCAGTGCTCATACAAGGACTAGCGGGGACTACGAGCAGTACTTC
few NA TRBJ1-2 TRBV20-1 CSARGHSYGYTF TGCAGTGCTAGAGGTCACAGCTATGGCTACACCTTC
many NA TRBJ2-1 TRBV7-9 CASSLGTTIPPYNEQFF TGTGCCAGCAGCTTAGGAACCACTATTCCCCCCTACAATGAGCAGTTCTTC
few NA TRBJ2-1 TRBV30 CAHTEGQIYNEQFF TGTGCCCACACGGAGGGGCAGATTTACAATGAGCAGTTCTTC
many NA TRBJ2-7 TRBV7-2 CASSPGALYFYEQYF TGTGCCAGCAGCCCCGGGGCCTTATACTTCTACGAGCAGTACTTC
many TRBD2 TRBJ2-2 TRBV12-3/TRBV12-4 CASSLGAGVGSGELFF TGTGCCAGCAGTTTGGGAGCGGGAGTTGGGTCAGGGGAGCTGTTTTTT
many NA TRBJ2-3 TRBV20-1 CSARNYLKTTDTQYF TGCAGTGCTAGAAACTACTTGAAGACCACAGATACGCAGTATTTT
many TRBD1 TRBJ1-4 TRBV6-1 CASSPGTAGGEKLFF TGTGCCAGCAGTCCTGGGACAGCGGGAGGTGAAAAACTGTTTTTT
many TRBD1 TRBJ1-2 TRBV19 CASGTDRAGGYTF TGTGCCAGTGGGACGGACAGGGCAGGGGGCTACACCTTC
many NA TRBJ2-7 TRBV4-2 CASSQAPGDEQYF TGTGCCAGCAGCCAAGCCCCGGGAGACGAGCAGTACTTC
many NA TRBJ2-1 TRBV20-1 CSARDFASSYNEQFF TGCAGTGCTAGAGATTTTGCTAGCTCCTACAATGAGCAGTTCTTC
NA TRBD1 TRBJ1-1 TRBV9 CASSVRAGGNTEAFF TGTGCCAGCAGCGTTCGGGCAGGGGGAAACACTGAAGCTTTCTTT
many NA TRBJ2-7 TRBV7-2 CASSLGQIYEQYF TGTGCCAGCAGCTTAGGACAGATCTACGAGCAGTACTTC
NA NA TRBJ2-3 TRBV2 CASSEVVSAQYF TGTGCCAGCAGTGAAGTAGTATCGGCGCAGTATTTT
many NA TRBJ2-1 TRBV7-9 CASSLDWKGVDEQFF TGTGCCAGCAGCTTGGACTGGAAAGGGGTCGATGAGCAGTTCTTC
many TRBD1 TRBJ2-3 TRBV27 CATLTGGIGTDTQYF TGTGCCACCCTAACAGGGGGGATAGGCACAGATACGCAGTATTTT
NA NA TRBJ1-3 TRBV7-9 CASSLKDSGNTIYF TGTGCCAGCAGCTTAAAGGACTCTGGAAACACCATATATTTT
many NA TRBJ1-5 TRBV28 CASSLGGGPNQPQHF TGTGCCAGCAGTTTAGGGGGAGGACCCAATCAGCCCCAGCATTTT
many TRBD1 TRBJ2-7 TRBV7-9 CASSGDSHYEQYF TGTGCCAGCAGCGGGGACAGCCACTACGAGCAGTACTTC
many NA TRBJ2-5 TRBV3-1 CASSPRGVEETQYF TGTGCCAGCAGCCCTAGGGGGGTTGAAGAGACCCAGTACTTC
many NA TRBJ1-6 TRBV27 CASTQGRGGSSPLHF TGTGCCAGCACCCAAGGGAGGGGTGGGAGCTCACCCCTCCACTTT
many TRBD1 TRBJ2-6 TRBV7-2 CASSAMDRSSGANVLTF TGTGCCAGCAGCGCCATGGACAGGTCCTCTGGGGCCAACGTCCTGACTTTC
NA NA TRBJ2-3 TRBV18 CASSPQNSGSTDTQYF TGTGCCAGCTCACCACAAAATAGCGGTAGCACAGATACGCAGTATTTT
many TRBD2 TRBJ2-1 TRBV12-3/TRBV12-4 CASSFSGGLGNEQFF TGTGCCAGCAGTTTTAGCGGGGGCCTGGGGAATGAGCAGTTCTTC
NA TRBD2 TRBJ2-7 TRBV28 CASSGLAGDEQYF TGTGCCAGCAGTGGACTAGCGGGAGACGAGCAGTACTTC
many NA TRBJ2-7 TRBV11-3 CASSRRQTAYEQYF TGTGCCAGCAGCAGGAGACAGACAGCCTACGAGCAGTACTTC
many TRBD1 TRBJ1-1 TRBV5-1 CASSPRGLGTEAFF TGCGCCAGCAGCCCCAGGGGGCTGGGGACTGAAGCTTTCTTT
many NA TRBJ2-3 TRBV5-8 CASRLSLYGGTQYF TGTGCCAGCAGACTAAGTCTCTACGGAGGGACGCAGTATTTT
many NA TRBJ1-2 TRBV4-1 CASSQPRETDPVPAANYGYTF TGCGCCAGCAGCCAACCTAGGGAGACAGACCCAGTTCCCGCAGCTAACTATGGCTACACCTTC
few NA TRBJ2-6 TRBV5-1 CASSHNRQGLGANVLTF TGCGCCAGCAGTCACAACAGGCAGGGTCTGGGGGCCAACGTCCTGACTTTC
many NA TRBJ2-2 TRBV7-9 CASSSSGLSNTGELFF TGTGCCAGCAGCTCGTCGGGACTCTCGAACACCGGGGAGCTGTTTTTT
NA TRBD2 TRBJ2-7 TRBV20-1 CSATTSGGAREQYF TGCAGTGCTACGACTAGCGGGGGGGCCCGGGAGCAGTACTTC
NA NA TRBJ1-3 TRBV7-9 CASSLWEAVGNTIYF TGTGCCAGCAGCTTATGGGAGGCAGTTGGAAACACCATATATTTT
NA TRBD2 TRBJ2-3 TRBV19 CASSIDLAVETDTQYF TGTGCCAGTAGTATAGATCTAGCGGTAGAGACAGATACGCAGTATTTT
NA TRBD1 TRBJ2-1 TRBV7-2 CASSPEGTGYNEQFF TGTGCCAGCAGCCCCGAGGGGACAGGTTACAATGAGCAGTTCTTC
many NA TRBJ2-7 TRBV28 CASSPPLQGVLNPYEQYF TGTGCCAGCAGTCCCCCTCTTCAAGGCGTCTTGAATCCCTACGAGCAGTACTTC
few NA TRBJ2-2 TRBV24-1 CATSDGTWNTGELFF TGTGCCACCAGTGATGGGACATGGAACACCGGGGAGCTGTTTTTT
many NA TRBJ1-2 TRBV10-3 CAIDTGRLADARTF TGTGCCATCGATACTGGTCGATTAGCAGACGCTAGGACCTTC